One and the same sample provided the 14 T cell receptor beta chains below, sequenced in a study of identical twins. Each CDR3 protein is one row after TCRdb ran MiXCR on the 5' RACE reads. This sample yields roughly 190,000 distinct CDR3 sequences, of which more than 15% are seen a single time; less than 45% belongs to the top ten. This sample also belongs to another study, concerning T cells expressing NK-cell markers.

The sample taken for sequencing was CD8+ T cells sorted from blood. The receptors originated from a woman between 18 and 29 years old in good health.

Remarks on this clonotype: Without the conserved terminal phenylalanine or tryptophan, this CDR3 likely stems from a read error. The V call is TRBV20-1, the J call TRBJ2-2, with TRBD2 matching over 7 bases. In germline, CDR1 is DFQATT, CDR2 SNEGSKA (reference sequence). There are 13 residues in the CDR3. The CDR3 sequence: CSRLAPNTGELFL. CDR3 sequence (DNA): TGCAGCCGACTAGCTCCGAACACCGGGGAGCTGTTTCTT.

This clonotype was found a few times. The chain is built from TRBV5-1 and TRBJ2-7; no reliable D call. Trimming cost V 0 bases and J 1 base, with 5 bases left between them. CDR3 size: 13 residues. CDR1 and CDR2 (germline): SGHRS, YFSETQ. This chain's CDR3 is CASSLATSYEQYF. The CDR3 bases are TGCGCCAGCAGCTTGGCCACGTCCTACGAGCAGTACTTC.

The chain employs TRBV20-1 and TRBJ2-7; D might be TRBD2 (5 bases). The V and J ends lost 4 bases and 0 bases respectively, with 10 bases between them. The CDR3 runs to 13 residues. In germline, CDR1 is DFQATT, CDR2 SNEGSKA (reference sequence). The CDR3 DNA sequence: TGCAGTGCTACGGACGGGATCTCCTACGAGCAGTACTTC. Residues: CSATDGISYEQYF.

This clonotype occurred a few times. The chain is built from TRBV7-9 and TRBJ2-4; a possible D gene is TRBD1 (5 bases). CDR3 length: 14 residues. The V end lost 5 bases, the J end lost 5 bases, and 13 bases lay between the germline ends. Germline V CDR1 and CDR2: SEHNR, FQNEAQ (reference sequence). The CDR3 here is CASSGETDQNIQYF. In DNA, the CDR3 is TGTGCCAGCAGCGGCGAGACAGACCAAAACATTCAGTACTTC.

This clonotype came up many times. The rearrangement uses TRBV7-2 and TRBJ2-7; no definite D call. The CDR3 has 11 amino acids. Germline values: CDR1 SGHTA, CDR2 FQGNSA. V gave up 5 bases and J gave up 6 bases, with 8 bases separating them. In DNA form, the CDR3 reads TGTGCCAGCAGCCTAACCGGCGAGCAGTACTTC. This codes for CASSLTGEQYF.

In its sample, this clonotype was seen a few times. CDR3 loop: CASRERTGYTEAFF. DNA for the CDR3: TGCGCCAGCAGGGAAAGGACAGGGTACACTGAAGCTTTCTTT. V and J are TRBV10-2 and TRBJ1-1; 8 bases map to TRBD1. CDR3 length equals 14 residues. The germline V gene encodes CDR1 WSHSY and CDR2 SAAADI. Germline trimming cut 6 bases from V and 3 bases from J; bases unmatched to any gene: 6.

The CDR3 coding sequence is TGTGCCAGCAGTTTAGTAGTAGGTCTGGGCCCTGAAGCTTTCTTT. This gives the protein CASSLVVGLGPEAFF. The genes are TRBV12-3 or TRBV12-4 and TRBJ1-1; D is undetermined. This CDR3 comprises 15 residues. Trimming removed 1 base from V and 6 bases from J, with 15 bases in between.

The gene calls are TRBV9 and TRBJ2-7; tentatively, D is TRBD2 (6 bases). The germline CDR1 and CDR2 sequences are SGDLS and YYNGEE. The CDR3 is 14 residues long. Between the trimmed V and J ends, which lost 6 bases and 7 bases, there was a span of 20 bases. The CDR3 loop reads CASTLGETAGEQYF. The CDR3 DNA reads as TGTGCCAGCACCCTAGGGGAGACGGCGGGAGAGCAGTACTTC. The full variable domain, completed using reference TRBV9 and TRBJ2-7, is DSGVTQTPKHLITATGQRVTLRCSPRSGDLSVYWYQQSLDQGLQFLIQYYNGEERAKGNILERFSAQQFPDLHSELNLSSLELGDSALYFCASTLGETAGEQYFGPGTRLTVT.

This rearrangement joins TRBV7-6 to TRBJ2-3; D is perhaps TRBD2 (5 bases). CDR3 size: 15 residues. The V gene's germline CDR1 is SGHVS and CDR2 FNYEAQ. V was trimmed by 6 bases and J by 0 bases, leaving 13 bases between them. CDR3 loop: CASRAGVGSTDTQYF. CDR3 DNA sequence: TGTGCCAGCAGGGCCGGGGTGGGCAGCACAGATACGCAGTATTTT.

This clonotype turned up a few times. V and J are TRBV9 and TRBJ2-1, with D possibly TRBD1 on 5 matching bases. From germline, CDR1 is SGDLS and CDR2 YYNGEE. V lost 4 bases to trimming and J lost 8 bases, with 13 bases between them. The CDR3 is 13 amino acids. The CDR3 here is CASSPLGVDEQFF. DNA of the CDR3: TGTGCCAGCAGCCCTTTAGGGGTGGATGAGCAGTTCTTC.

There are a few counts of this clonotype. The chain's CDR3 is CASSPTRGTGANVLTF. For the CDR3, the DNA is TGTGCCAGCAGCCCGACTAGGGGCACTGGGGCCAACGTCCTGACTTTC. The chain recombines TRBV7-6 with TRBJ2-6; maybe TRBD2 (6 bases). Trimming took 5 bases from V and 2 from J, leaving 13 bases between them. Germline V gives CDR1 SGHVS, CDR2 FNYEAQ. CDR3 length equals 16 residues.

This clonotype was counted only a few times. V and J are TRBV6-1 and TRBJ2-1; TRBD2 matches 13 bases. The V gene's germline CDR1 is MNHNS and CDR2 SASEGT. The CDR3 sequence is 16 residues long. With 6 bases clipped from V and 6 bases from J, the junction kept 8 bases outside the gene matches. CDR3 sequence: CASRPTSGRAGNEQFF. CDR3 in DNA: TGTGCCAGCAGACCTACTAGCGGGAGGGCCGGCAATGAGCAGTTCTTC.

This clonotype was seen at least ten times. V gene TRBV7-9 combines with J gene TRBJ1-1; D gene ambiguous. Germline CDR1 SEHNR, CDR2 FQNEAQ (reference sequence). The length of the CDR3 is 10 residues. V lost 1 base to trimming and J lost 7 bases, with 1 base between them. Here the CDR3 reads CASSLDEAFF. The CDR3, as DNA: TGTGCCAGCAGCTTAGATGAAGCTTTCTTT.

The chain recombines TRBV5-1 with TRBJ1-5; D uncertain. The ends were cut back, 0 bases at V and 0 bases at J, with 10 bases in the middle. This CDR3 is built from 16 residues. CDR1 SGHRS and CDR2 YFSETQ come from the germline V gene. CDR3: CASSLDGSHSNQPQHF. CDR3 coding DNA: TGCGCCAGCAGCTTGGACGGATCACATAGCAATCAGCCCCAGCATTTT.